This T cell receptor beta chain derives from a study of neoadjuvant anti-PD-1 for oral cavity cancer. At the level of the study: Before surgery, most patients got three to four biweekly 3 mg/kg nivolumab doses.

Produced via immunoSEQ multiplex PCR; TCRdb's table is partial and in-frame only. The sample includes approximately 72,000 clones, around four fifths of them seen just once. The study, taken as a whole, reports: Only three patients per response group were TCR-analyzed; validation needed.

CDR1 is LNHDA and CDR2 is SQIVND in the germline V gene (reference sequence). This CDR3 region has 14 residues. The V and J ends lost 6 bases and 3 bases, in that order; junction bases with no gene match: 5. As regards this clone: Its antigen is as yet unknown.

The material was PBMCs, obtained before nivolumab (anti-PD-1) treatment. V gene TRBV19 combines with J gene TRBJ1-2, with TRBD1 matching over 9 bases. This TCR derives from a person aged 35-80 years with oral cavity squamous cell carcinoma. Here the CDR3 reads CASRANRGHYGYTF. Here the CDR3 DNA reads TGTGCCAGTAGGGCAAACAGGGGGCACTATGGCTACACCTTC. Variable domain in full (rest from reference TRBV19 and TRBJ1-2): DGGITQSPKYLFRKEGQNVTLSCEQNLNHDAMYWYRQDPGQGLRLIYYSQIVNDFQKGDIAEGYSVSREKKESFPLTVTSAQKNPTAFYLCASRANRGHYGYTFGSGTRLTVV.